This T cell receptor (beta chain) was sequenced during a study of shared clonotypes between healthy human individuals. The table came from immunoSEQ multiplex PCR; TCRdb's copy has only in-frame clones and leaves some out. The sample yields around 1.9 million clones, just over 90% seen once. The naive CD8 population came from CD45RO-negative cells selected for CCR7, without terminally differentiated effector memory CD45RA+ cells. All donors were Caucasian adults living in Nashville, Tennessee. The source material was naive CD8+ T cells from PBMCs. The clonotype comes from a man aged 18 to 30 in good health. Some clones in this sample may be carry-over from other donors' samples.

The CDR3 loop reads CASSSAGEDGNYGYTF. The DNA of the CDR3 is TGTGCCAGCAGCTCAGCGGGGGAGGACGGGAACTATGGCTACACCTTC. V and J are TRBV5-4 and TRBJ1-2, with D possibly matching TRBD1 (5 bases). Germline V gene data show CDR1 as SGHNT and CDR2 as YYREEE (reference sequence). The V gene lost 3 bases and the J gene lost 2 bases, with 17 bases spanning the gap. This CDR3 comprises 16 residues.